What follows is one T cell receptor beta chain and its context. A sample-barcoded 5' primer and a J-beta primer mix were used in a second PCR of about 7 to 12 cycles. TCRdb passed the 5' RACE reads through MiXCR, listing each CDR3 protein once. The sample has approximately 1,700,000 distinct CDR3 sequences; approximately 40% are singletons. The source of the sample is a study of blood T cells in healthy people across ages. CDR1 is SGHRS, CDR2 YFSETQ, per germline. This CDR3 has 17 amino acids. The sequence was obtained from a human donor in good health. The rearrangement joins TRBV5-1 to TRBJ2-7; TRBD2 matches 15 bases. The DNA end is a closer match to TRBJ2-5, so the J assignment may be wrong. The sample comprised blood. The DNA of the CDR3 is TGCGCCAGCAGTTTACGGACTAGCGGGGGGGCGGCGGAGACCCAGTACTTC. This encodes CASSLRTSGGAAETQYF.